The clone carrying this TCR beta chain was seen repeatedly, ten times or more. The sample's time point: patch test 3, about 24 weeks after DPC sensitization. Treatment defined: therapeutic diphenylcyclopropenone sensitization with weekly scalp DPC. The study enrolled 18 to 70-year-old alopecia patients suitable for DPC. From the RACE reads, TCRdb called clonotypes with MiXCR, one entry per CDR3 protein. The sample lists tens of thousands of distinct CDR3 sequences, over 10% occurring once. These data come from a study of human T cells and chemical hapten exposure. Across the whole study: Patch tests applied 0.01% DPC to the upper back and were scored after 6 days.

The sequenced sample was whole blood, obtained in connection with sensitization to the hapten diphenylcyclopropenone (DPC). The sequence derives from a woman between 45 and 65 years old with alopecia areata. Some clones in this sample may be carry-over from other donors' samples.

The CDR3 reads CSAKTDKGVTEAFF. CDR3 DNA sequence: TGCAGTGCTAAGACGGATAAGGGGGTTACTGAAGCTTTCTTT. The chain links TRBV20-1 to TRBJ1-1, with D perhaps matching TRBD1 (6 bases). V lost 4 bases, J lost 5 bases, and 17 bases lay in between. Germline-derived CDR1 and CDR2 are DFQATT and SNEGSKA (reference sequence). The CDR3 contains 14 residues.